The 28 T cell receptor beta chains listed next were all sequenced from one sample in a study of preoperative IRX-2 immunotherapy in early breast cancer. Treatment described: preoperative locoregional IRX-2 cytokine immunotherapy. Using immunoSEQ multiplex PCR, the repertoire was profiled, and TCRdb retains in-frame clones only, with some absent. The data show about 24,000 clones, approximately 90% seen once. The starting material was tumor tissue, obtained after IRX-2 immunotherapy. The receptors here all came from a human donor with breast cancer.

The chain employs TRBV27 and TRBJ2-3, with 11 positions matching TRBD2. The CDR3 length is 14 residues. V was pared by 8 bases and J by 7 bases, with 8 bases of the junction left unmatched. From germline, CDR1 is MNHEY and CDR2 SMNVEV (reference sequence). DNA of the CDR3: TGTGCCAGCGGCCCTAGCGGGGGGTATAATACGCAGTATTTT. Translation: CASGPSGGYNTQYF.

The V gene is TRBV6-1, the J gene TRBJ1-2; D is undetermined. V lost 3 bases, J lost 0 bases, and 8 bases lay in between. The CDR3 is 14 amino acids. Germline V lookup: CDR1 MNHNS, CDR2 SASEGT. The CDR3 sequence is CASSDWDSNYGYTF. CDR3 bases: TGTGCCAGCAGTGATTGGGATTCTAACTATGGCTACACCTTC.

This rearrangement joins TRBV9 to TRBJ2-1; 10 positions match TRBD2. The germline V gene encodes CDR1 SGDLS and CDR2 YYNGEE. This CDR3 contains 15 residues. V lost 3 bases and J lost 4; bases outside the gene matches: 4. CDR3 in amino acids: CASSELAGTYNEQFF. The DNA of the CDR3 is TGTGCCAGCAGCGAACTAGCGGGGACTTACAATGAGCAGTTCTTC.

The rearrangement joins TRBV5-5 to TRBJ2-7; D possibly corresponds to TRBD1 (5 bases). Looked up from germline, CDR1 is SGHKS and CDR2 is YYEKEE (reference sequence). V was clipped by 1 base and J by 3 bases, with 14 bases between them. The CDR3 has 15 amino acids. CDR3 sequence (DNA): TGTGCCAGCAGCTTGCGACAGAACCACTACTACGAGCAGTACGTC. Amino acids: CASSLRQNHYYEQYV.

The CDR3 DNA follows: TGTGCCAGCAGCGTAGTAGGACGGCCGGATGAAAAACTGTTTTTT. Translation: CASSVVGRPDEKLFF. V is TRBV9 and J is TRBJ1-4; the D is unclear. Per germline, CDR1 SGDLS and CDR2 YYNGEE. The V gene lost 0 bases and the J gene lost 6 bases, with 12 bases spanning the gap. The CDR3 is made up of 15 amino acids.

The V call is TRBV29-1, the J call TRBJ1-4; 9 bases line up with TRBD1. The CDR3 is 14 residues long. V dropped 4 bases and J dropped 6; count of bases not matched to a gene: 6. Germline V lookup: CDR1 SQVTM, CDR2 ANQGSEA. CDR3 sequence reads: CSVGGGTGYEKLFF. CDR3 coding DNA: TGCAGCGTTGGGGGAGGGACAGGGTATGAAAAACTGTTTTTT.

The genes are TRBV11-2 and TRBJ1-6; perhaps TRBD1 as D (5 bases). CDR1 and CDR2 (germline): SGHAT, FQNNGV. V gave up 5 bases and J gave up 2 bases, with 10 bases separating them. The CDR3 length is 15 residues. In DNA form, the CDR3 reads TGTGCCAGCAGCACCGGGGCCACCTATAATTCACCCCTCCACTTT. Protein product: CASSTGATYNSPLHF.

This chain links TRBV12-1 with TRBJ2-5; the D segment call TRBD2 is taken from the table without a DNA check. TRBV12-1 corresponds to a pseudogene. This CDR3 region has 19 residues. CDR3 sequence reads: CASSSTGPGLAGGRETQYF. The CDR3 DNA sequence: TGTGCCAGCAGCTCTACGGGCCCGGGACTAGCGGGGGGGCGGGAGACCCAGTACTTC.

DNA of the CDR3: TGTGCCAGCAGCTTGAGAGTAGCTAACACAGATACGCAGTATTTT. Translated, it gives CASSLRVANTDTQYF. The V gene is TRBV5-6, the J gene TRBJ2-3; D call uncertain. Germline V gene data show CDR1 as SGHDT and CDR2 as YYEEEE. The CDR3 is 15 residues long. V shed 1 base and J shed 2 bases, with 11 bases lying between them.

The genes are TRBV5-5 and TRBJ1-2, with TRBD1 matching over 10 bases. Germline lookup yields CDR1 SGHKS and CDR2 YYEKEE (reference sequence). V lost 0 bases to trimming and J lost 4 bases; unmatched junction nucleotides: 0. The CDR3 length is 14 residues. The CDR3 DNA reads TGTGCCAGCAGCTTGGGGGACAGGGGCTATGGCTACACCTTC. It specifies CASSLGDRGYGYTF.

The gene calls are TRBV5-1 and TRBJ2-3, with D perhaps matching TRBD1 or TRBD2 (6 bases each). Germline CDR1 reads SGHRS; CDR2 reads YFSETQ. Trimming shortened V by 1 base and J by 3 bases, and 15 bases separated the two germline ends. This CDR3 is 16 amino acids long. The CDR3 spells CASSLRTAGGTDTQYF. CDR3 sequence (DNA): TGCGCCAGCAGCTTGCGGACAGCCGGAGGGACAGATACGCAGTATTTT.

This chain links TRBV5-6 with TRBJ1-1; D possibly corresponds to TRBD1 (5 bases). The germline gives CDR1 SGHDT, CDR2 YYEEEE. The V end lost 0 bases, the J end lost 0 bases, and 6 bases lay between the germline ends. The CDR3 totals 14 residues. The CDR3 coding sequence is TGTGCCAGCAGCTTGGGGGGCATGAACACTGAAGCTTTCTTT. Encoded protein: CASSLGGMNTEAFF.

The rearrangement uses TRBV4-2 and TRBJ1-4; the match to TRBD1 covers 7 bases. V dropped 2 bases and J dropped 4; count of bases not matched to a gene: 4. This CDR3 has 15 residues. Germline CDR1 and CDR2: LGHNA and YNFKEQ. The CDR3 region is CASSQRQGGNEKLFF. The CDR3 region has the DNA TGTGCCAGCAGCCAAAGACAGGGCGGTAATGAAAAACTGTTTTTT.

J is TRBJ1-1 and V is TRBV10-1; tentatively, D is TRBD1 (5 bases). The CDR3 sequence is 12 residues long. Germline-derived CDR1 and CDR2 are WNHNN and SYGVQD (reference sequence). The V end was cut by 3 bases, the J end by 4 bases, with 6 bases between. CDR3 sequence reads: CASSEGVTEAFF. In DNA, the CDR3 is TGCGCCAGCAGTGAAGGGGTCACTGAAGCTTTCTTT.

The V gene is TRBV19, the J gene TRBJ2-2, with D tentatively TRBD1 (6 bases). This CDR3 spans 13 amino acids. CDR1 and CDR2 from the germline V gene are LNHDA and SQIVND (reference sequence). Trimming stripped 7 bases from V and 5 bases from J, with 11 bases between. The CDR3: CASTTGMTGELFF. For the CDR3, the DNA is TGTGCCAGTACCACAGGGATGACCGGGGAGCTGTTTTTT.

This clone was counted only a few times. The V gene is TRBV2, the J gene TRBJ1-3; D is possibly TRBD1 (6 bases). CDR1 SNHLY and CDR2 FYNNEI come from the germline V gene. This CDR3 has 16 amino acids. The V gene lost 6 bases and the J gene lost 1 base, with 16 bases spanning the gap. The CDR3 DNA reads as TGTGCCAGCAGCCTGGGAGGGGGAGTATCTGGAAACACCATATATTTT. Translating it yields CASSLGGGVSGNTIYF.

The gene calls are TRBV5-1 and TRBJ2-7; TRBD2 is a possible D gene (7 bases). From germline, CDR1 is SGHRS and CDR2 YFSETQ. The CDR3 has 15 residues. Trimming shortened V by 4 bases and J by 0 bases, and 14 bases separated the two germline ends. CDR3 nucleotide sequence: TGCGCCAGCAGCCTGGGGGGGGCGAGCTCCTACGAGCAGTACGTC. Its translation is CASSLGGASSYEQYV.

The V gene is TRBV15, the J gene TRBJ1-5, with a weak D call TRBD1 (6 bases). Germline CDR1 LNHNV, CDR2 YYDKDF (reference sequence). The length of the CDR3 is 16 residues. Trimming took 1 base from V and 0 from J, leaving 10 bases between them. Here the CDR3 reads CATSRGGAVSNQPQHF. The CDR3 DNA sequence: TGTGCCACCAGCAGAGGGGGGGCCGTTAGCAATCAGCCCCAGCATTTT.

V and J are TRBV10-3 and TRBJ2-7; 8 bases agree with TRBD1. The germline V gene encodes CDR1 ENHRY and CDR2 SYGVKD. The CDR3 loop spans 13 amino acids. The V segment lost 4 bases and the J segment 4 bases; nucleotides outside the gene matches: 3. CDR3: CAISGDRSYEQYV. The CDR3 DNA is TGTGCCATCAGTGGGGACAGGTCGTACGAGCAGTACGTC.

The chain employs TRBV2 and TRBJ2-1, with 7 positions matching TRBD1. The CDR3 runs to 13 residues. The V gene's germline CDR1 is SNHLY and CDR2 FYNNEI. The trim removed 9 bases at V and 5 bases at J, leaving 7 bases unmatched. The CDR3 here is CASSWDRDNEQFF. As DNA, the CDR3 is TGTGCCAGTTCGTGGGACAGAGACAATGAGCAGTTCTTC.

This clone was seen a handful of times. This chain connects TRBV28 to TRBJ2-1, with D tentatively TRBD1 (5 bases). The germline gives CDR1 MDHEN, CDR2 SYDVKM. V was shortened by 4 bases and J by 0 bases, with 22 bases between the two germline ends. The CDR3 sequence is 19 residues long. Here the CDR3 DNA reads TGTGCCAGCAGTTATGACAGACAAGGGAAACATAGCTCCTACAATGAGCAGTTCTTC. Protein sequence: CASSYDRQGKHSSYNEQFF.

The rearrangement joins TRBV25-1 to TRBJ1-1, with D possibly matching TRBD1 (6 bases). The CDR3 consists of 13 residues. The V and J ends lost 2 bases and 7 bases respectively, with 11 bases between them. Germline V CDR1 and CDR2: MGHDK, SYGVNS. CDR3 protein: CASSEGPRGEAFF. CDR3 bases: TGTGCCAGCAGTGAAGGGCCCAGGGGTGAAGCTTTCTTT.

The chain combines TRBV19 with TRBJ1-3; TRBD1 agrees at 7 bases. The CDR3 sequence is 16 residues long. From germline, CDR1 is LNHDA and CDR2 SQIVND (reference sequence). The V segment lost 8 bases and the J segment 5 bases; nucleotides outside the gene matches: 15. CDR3 nucleotide sequence: TGTGCCAGTCGAACCGACAGGGCGTCTTCGCGAAACACCATATATTTT. It translates to CASRTDRASSRNTIYF.

The chain uses TRBV5-4 and TRBJ2-3; TRBD1 matches at 7 bases. The CDR3 spans 14 residues. V was clipped by 1 base and J by 3 bases; unmatched bases: 2. Germline CDR1 is SGHNT and CDR2 is YYREEE (reference sequence). In DNA form, the CDR3 reads TGTGCCAGCAGCTTGCAGGGGGTAACAGATACGCAGTATTTT. Translated: CASSLQGVTDTQYF.

The rearrangement uses TRBV7-6 and TRBJ2-1; 12 bases line up with TRBD2. CDR1 is SGHVS and CDR2 is FNYEAQ in the germline V gene. This CDR3 contains 17 residues. The J segment lost 10 bases and the V segment lost 5 bases, leaving 15 bases of the junction unmatched. The CDR3 protein is CASSKRSLAGGPGEQFF. CDR3 DNA: TGTGCCAGCAGCAAAAGGAGTCTAGCGGGGGGGCCTGGGGAGCAGTTCTTC.

J is TRBJ2-2 and V is TRBV9; a possible D gene is TRBD1 (7 bases). Germline CDR1 SGDLS, CDR2 YYNGEE. Trimming removed 4 bases from V and 4 bases from J, with 14 bases in between. The CDR3 length is 15 residues. The chain's CDR3 is CASSMQGGGTGELFF. The CDR3 DNA follows: TGTGCCAGCAGCATGCAGGGGGGCGGCACCGGGGAGCTGTTTTTT.

The rearrangement joins TRBV28 to TRBJ1-6, with TRBD1 matching over 7 bases. The CDR3 loop spans 15 amino acids. After removal of 5 bases from V and 6 bases from J, the junction contained 7 bases not matched to a gene. Germline CDR1 and CDR2: MDHEN and SYDVKM. This chain's CDR3 is CASSRTRGTNSPLHF. The CDR3 nucleotides read TGTGCCAGCAGTAGAACCAGGGGGACTAATTCACCCCTCCACTTT.

This chain links TRBV9 with TRBJ2-3; D gene ambiguous. The CDR3 contains 14 residues. The germline V gene has CDR1 SGDLS and CDR2 YYNGEE. V gave up 0 bases and J gave up 2 bases, with 7 bases separating them. The CDR3 DNA reads TGTGCCAGCAGCGTAGATCCCGACACAGATACGCAGTATTTT. Protein sequence: CASSVDPDTDTQYF.